Presented here are 27 T cell receptor beta chains from one specimen sequenced in a study of blood T cell repertoires in COVID-19. Sequenced by immunoSEQ multiplex PCR; TCRdb stores in-frame clones only, minus some. The sample includes about 500,000 clones, 87% of them seen just once. Sequenced input: PBMCs or T cells enriched from blood (not recorded which). The receptors were sampled from a woman under 30 who had recovered from COVID-19.

This rearrangement joins TRBV18 to TRBJ2-5, with 7 bases fitting TRBD2. J was trimmed by 0 bases and V by 3 bases; bases with no gene match: 1. The length of the CDR3 is 14 residues. Per germline, CDR1 KGHSH and CDR2 LQKENI. The CDR3: CASSPAGDQETQYF. CDR3 nucleotides: TGTGCCAGCTCACCCGCGGGGGACCAAGAGACCCAGTACTTC.

A few counts support this clone. The chain joins TRBV27 to TRBJ1-6; 9 positions agree with TRBD1. The J segment lost 10 bases and the V segment lost 0 bases, leaving 4 bases of the junction unmatched. This CDR3 spans 15 amino acids. Germline CDR1 is MNHEY and CDR2 is SMNVEV (reference sequence). CDR3 sequence (DNA): TGTGCCAGCAGTTTATCCACAGGGGGCGACTCACCCCTCCACTTT. The encoded protein is CASSLSTGGDSPLHF.

The gene calls are TRBV2 and TRBJ1-4; 10 bases line up with TRBD1. J gave up 6 bases and V 6 bases, and 4 bases lay outside the gene matches. CDR1 and CDR2 from the germline V gene are SNHLY and FYNNEI. CDR3 length: 14 residues. The CDR3 here is CASSRGTGDEKLFF. CDR3 in DNA: TGTGCCAGCAGCCGAGGGACAGGGGATGAAAAACTGTTTTTT. Combining the CDR3 with reference TRBV2 and TRBJ1-4 gives the whole variable domain EPEVTQTPSHQVTQMGQEVILRCVPISNHLYFYWYRQILGQKVEFLVSFYNNEISEKSEIFDDQFSVERPDGSNFTLKIRSTKLEDSAMYFCASSRGTGDEKLFFGSGTQLSVL.

This chain links TRBV6-5 with TRBJ2-5; D might be TRBD2 (5 bases). V lost 6 bases to trimming and J lost 7 bases, with 15 bases between them. Germline V gives CDR1 MNHEY, CDR2 SVGAGI. CDR3 size: 13 residues. CDR3 region: CASSLEEAGTQYF. The CDR3 DNA is TGTGCCAGCAGCCTGGAGGAGGCTGGGACCCAGTACTTC.

V is TRBV2 and J is TRBJ2-5, with D perhaps matching TRBD2 (6 bases). The ends were cut back, 0 bases at V and 7 bases at J, with 12 bases in the middle. CDR1 and CDR2 (germline): SNHLY, FYNNEI. The length of the CDR3 is 14 residues. The CDR3 protein is CASSEAVVGGTQYF. The CDR3 region has the DNA TGTGCCAGCAGTGAAGCGGTCGTGGGGGGGACCCAGTACTTC.

The gene calls are TRBV12-3 or TRBV12-4 and TRBJ2-7; 8 bases match TRBD1. Trimming cost V 3 bases and J 5 bases; bases outside gene matches: 3. The length of the CDR3 is 13 residues. The CDR3 bases are TGTGCCAGCAGTTTTGGGGGACAGGACGAGCAGTACTTC. This gives the protein CASSFGGQDEQYF.

The J gene is TRBJ2-7, the V gene TRBV6-6; TRBD2 matches 10 bases. V lost 5 bases to trimming and J lost 0 bases; unmatched junction nucleotides: 7. Germline assignment: CDR1 MNHNY and CDR2 SVGAGI (reference sequence). This CDR3 has 16 residues. This chain's CDR3 is CASSLKVAGGSYEQYF. In DNA, the CDR3 is TGTGCCAGCAGTCTAAAGGTAGCGGGGGGCTCCTACGAGCAGTACTTC.

The DNA of the CDR3 is TGTGCCAGTAGTATAAGCACAGGCACCGGGGAGCTGTTTTTT. It translates to CASSISTGTGELFF. The chain joins TRBV19 to TRBJ2-2, with D perhaps matching TRBD1 (5 bases). The germline V gene encodes CDR1 LNHDA and CDR2 SQIVND (reference sequence). The CDR3 is 14 amino acids. V was pared by 2 bases and J by 4 bases, with 8 bases between.

The chain recombines TRBV7-8 with TRBJ2-5; a weak D match, TRBD2 (5 bases). Trimming removed 8 bases from V and 8 bases from J, with 21 bases in between. The CDR3 covers 14 residues. Per germline, CDR1 SGHVS and CDR2 FQNEAQ. The DNA of the CDR3 is TGTGCCAGCTTCCCCGCGGGTCGTCAAGGAACCCAGTACTTC. It translates to CASFPAGRQGTQYF.

This clone showed up just once. V is TRBV5-5 and J is TRBJ1-2; D is unclear. Germline V gene lookup returns CDR1 SGHKS and CDR2 YYEKEE (reference sequence). CDR3 length: 14 residues. V gave up 0 bases and J gave up 5 bases, with 11 bases separating them. The DNA for the CDR3 is TGTGCCAGCAGCTTGGTTCAACGAACTTATGGCTACACCTTC. Translation gives CASSLVQRTYGYTF.

This clone is a singleton in its sample. J is TRBJ2-7 and V is TRBV10-3; tentatively, D is TRBD2 (6 bases). The CDR3 totals 14 residues. The germline V and J ends were trimmed by 9 bases and 5 bases, with 20 bases remaining between them. Looked up from germline, CDR1 is ENHRY and CDR2 is SYGVKD. The DNA for the CDR3 is TGTGCCATTGAGCCGGGACTTGGACACGACGAGCAGTACTTC. It translates to CAIEPGLGHDEQYF.

The gene calls are TRBV29-1 and TRBJ1-1; 8 bases align to TRBD1. The CDR3 is 15 amino acids. Germline V gives CDR1 SQVTM, CDR2 ANQGSEA. V lost 4 bases to trimming and J lost 1 base; unmatched junction nucleotides: 8. As DNA, the CDR3 is TGCAGCGTTGTCGTGACAGGGGAACCGAACACTGAAGCTTTCTTT. Amino acid sequence: CSVVVTGEPNTEAFF.

The chain recombines TRBV6-1 with TRBJ1-5; 7 nucleotides match TRBD1. The germline V gene encodes CDR1 MNHNS and CDR2 SASEGT. This CDR3 spans 16 amino acids. V lost 0 bases to trimming and J lost 11 bases; unmatched junction nucleotides: 13. The chain's CDR3 is CASSEAGRGLIRTQHF. CDR3 coding DNA: TGTGCCAGCAGTGAAGCGGGAAGGGGGCTAATTAGGACCCAGCATTTT.

This chain uses TRBV3-1 (or the pseudogene TRBV3-2) with TRBJ2-2, with a possible D match to TRBD2 (6 bases). Germline V gives CDR1 LGHDT, CDR2 YNNKEL (reference sequence). The ends were cut back, 1 base at V and 6 bases at J, with 6 bases in the middle. The CDR3 has 13 amino acids. CDR3 loop: CASSQGGAGELFF. CDR3 nucleotides: TGTGCCAGCAGCCAAGGGGGGGCCGGGGAGCTGTTTTTT.

As regards this clone: Other DNA sequences in this sample translate to the same CDR3. V gene TRBV19 combines with J gene TRBJ1-1; tentatively, D is TRBD1 (5 bases). CDR1 is LNHDA and CDR2 is SQIVND in the germline V gene (reference sequence). The germline V and J ends were trimmed by 0 bases and 3 bases, with 8 bases remaining between them. The length of the CDR3 is 14 residues. This CDR3 is CASSIEGDYTEAFF. In DNA, the CDR3 is TGTGCCAGTAGTATAGAAGGGGATTACACTGAAGCTTTCTTT.

The chain couples TRBV10-3 to TRBJ2-1; TRBD2 aligns across 7 bases. Germline-derived CDR1 and CDR2 are ENHRY and SYGVKD. The ends lost 6 bases at V and 9 bases at J; junction bases unmatched: 11. The CDR3 sequence is 14 residues long. The CDR3: CAIRSTGGWGEQFF. For the CDR3, the DNA is TGTGCCATCAGGTCGACCGGGGGGTGGGGTGAGCAGTTCTTC.

This clone was counted a few times. The chain couples TRBV24-1 to TRBJ1-1, with D maybe TRBD1 (5 bases). There are 14 residues in the CDR3. Trimming took off 4 bases at V and 2 bases at J, with 10 bases between the two ends. In germline, CDR1 is KGHDR, CDR2 SFDVKD. The CDR3 DNA reads TGTGCCACCAGTGAATCGACAGATAACACTGAAGCTTTCTTT. Amino acid sequence: CATSESTDNTEAFF.

The CDR3 bases are TGTGCCAGCTCACTCACAGGGGGCGAGTACGAGCAGTACTTC. Its protein is CASSLTGGEYEQYF. This chain uses TRBV18 with TRBJ2-7, with 9 positions matching TRBD1. This CDR3 region has 14 residues. In germline, CDR1 is KGHSH, CDR2 LQKENI. The V and J ends lost 4 bases and 4 bases, in that order; junction bases with no gene match: 5.

The chain uses TRBV4-1 and TRBJ1-2; no reliable D call. This CDR3 spans 14 amino acids. Germline CDR1 is MGHRA and CDR2 is YSYEKL. V was cut by 4 bases and J by 1 base, with 10 bases left in between. The CDR3 DNA is TGCGCCAGCAGCCCTAACTTACTTAACTATGGCTACACCTTC. This codes for CASSPNLLNYGYTF.

This clone came up once. This chain links TRBV5-1 with TRBJ1-6, with 9 positions matching TRBD1. The CDR3 is 15 residues long. Germline CDR1 reads SGHRS; CDR2 reads YFSETQ. The J segment lost 8 bases and the V segment lost 4 bases, leaving 7 bases of the junction unmatched. The CDR3 spells CASSPRTGDDSPLHF. DNA for the CDR3: TGCGCCAGCAGCCCTCGGACAGGGGACGATTCACCCCTCCACTTT.

The chain carries TRBV5-8 and TRBJ1-1, with TRBD1 matching over 7 bases. Germline V gene lookup returns CDR1 SGHTS and CDR2 YDEGEE. After removal of 5 bases from V and 7 bases from J, the junction contained 8 bases not matched to a gene. CDR3 length: 13 amino acids. CDR3 DNA: TGTGCCAGCAGGCCGGGACAGCCGAGTGAAGCTTTCTTT. Translation gives CASRPGQPSEAFF.

The chain recombines TRBV4-1 with TRBJ1-1, with D uncertain. V lost 0 bases and J 5 bases, leaving 19 bases between the germline ends. Germline V gene lookup returns CDR1 MGHRA and CDR2 YSYEKL. The CDR3 runs to 17 residues. Here the CDR3 reads CASSQDVPPRISTEAFF. The CDR3 region has the DNA TGCGCCAGCAGCCAAGACGTCCCGCCGCGAATATCGACTGAAGCTTTCTTT.

J is TRBJ2-7 and V is TRBV11-2; maybe TRBD2 (6 bases). Trimming left V 3 bases short and J 7 bases short, with 19 bases between. This CDR3 spans 15 amino acids. Germline loops: CDR1 SGHAT, CDR2 FQNNGV. CDR3 nucleotide sequence: TGTGCCAGCAGCTTCTTTGGTGGGCAGGCGGGAGAGCAGTACTTC. Translating gives CASSFFGGQAGEQYF.

This clone came up a few times. The rearrangement uses TRBV6-1 and TRBJ2-1; TRBD2 matches 11 bases. V shed 3 bases and J 4 bases; nucleotides not matched to a gene: 2. The CDR3 extends over 15 amino acids. Germline CDR1 MNHNS, CDR2 SASEGT. CDR3 sequence reads: CASSEGTSGYNEQFF. The CDR3 nucleotides read TGTGCCAGCAGTGAGGGGACTAGCGGATACAATGAGCAGTTCTTC.

J is TRBJ2-1 and V is TRBV6-6; 14 nucleotides align to TRBD2. CDR1 MNHNY and CDR2 SVGAGI come from the germline V gene (reference sequence). V gave up 4 bases and J gave up 7 bases; unmatched junction bases: 6. The CDR3 totals 16 residues. Here the CDR3 DNA reads TGTGCCAGCAGTTTTCGACTAGCGGGGGGGTTGAATGAGCAGTTCTTC. Translating gives CASSFRLAGGLNEQFF.

Here the CDR3 DNA reads TGTGCCTGGAGTGTAGGACTAGCGGGGGGCCTCGCCACATTCGATACGCAGTATTTT. This translates into CAWSVGLAGGLATFDTQYF. The chain links TRBV30 to TRBJ2-3, with TRBD2 matching 14 bases. CDR1 is GTSNPN, CDR2 SVGIG, per germline (reference sequence). The CDR3 runs 19 residues. V lost 0 bases and J lost 6; bases outside the gene matches: 14.

On this clone: At the DNA level, this CDR3 is encoded by other sequences in the same sample as well. J is TRBJ1-1 and V is TRBV5-1; 7 nucleotides match TRBD1. Germline lookup yields CDR1 SGHRS and CDR2 YFSETQ. The V and J ends lost 0 bases and 4 bases, in that order; junction bases with no gene match: 3. The CDR3 sequence is 14 residues long. CDR3 sequence: CASSLGQGITEAFF. The CDR3 DNA is TGCGCCAGCAGCTTGGGACAGGGAATCACTGAAGCTTTCTTT.